This is a list of T cell receptor beta chains from one sample in a study of response to subunit inactivated influenza vaccine. TCRdb passed the RT-PCR reads through MiXCR, listing each CDR3 protein once. The sample holds around 760,000 distinct CDR3 sequences, approximately 13% seen once. The sample was PBMCs from blood, taken 14 to 15 days before vaccination. These receptors all come from a man aged 45-65 years who received an inactivated influenza vaccine. CDR3s include the opening cysteine and the closing phenylalanine or tryptophan. The D gene is left open where the match is weak. Clone sizes are given selectively: once, few, many, or a class where the clone is expanded.

TRBD1	TRBV15	TRBJ2-5	.	CATSVTGAQYF	TGTGCCACCAGCGTGACAGGGGCCCAGTACTTC
TRBD2	TRBV11-2	TRBJ2-3	.	CASSPLPGLAGTDTQYF	TGTGCCAGCAGCCCTTTACCGGGACTAGCGGGCACAGATACGCAGTATTTT
.	TRBV7-9	TRBJ2-7	.	CASSPPADYEQYF	TGTGCCAGCAGCCCACCGGCGGACTACGAGCAGTACTTC
.	TRBV10-1	TRBJ2-7	.	CASNRDTVSEQYF	TGCGCCAGCAACCGGGACACCGTCTCCGAGCAGTACTTC
.	TRBV12-3/TRBV12-4	TRBJ1-1	few	CASSFQDGGTEAFF	TGTGCCAGCAGTTTTCAGGATGGGGGCACTGAAGCTTTCTTT
TRBD1	TRBV5-1	TRBJ1-2	.	CASSPGWQGDGYTF	TGCGCCAGCAGCCCCGGATGGCAGGGGGATGGCTACACCTTC
TRBD1	TRBV6-5	TRBJ1-5	few	CASSYGPGGGNQPQHF	TGTGCCAGCAGTTACGGGCCAGGGGGGGGCAATCAGCCCCAGCATTTT
TRBD1	TRBV29-1	TRBJ2-7	few	CSVEDRTGPFYEQYF	TGCAGCGTTGAAGATCGGACAGGTCCTTTCTACGAGCAGTACTTC
TRBD1	TRBV12-3/TRBV12-4	TRBJ2-7	.	CTLCLAPGQGLSSYEQYF	TGTACCCTCTGTTTAGCGCCGGGACAGGGCCTTAGCTCCTACGAGCAGTACTTC
TRBD2	TRBV7-9	TRBJ2-1	.	CASSFTSGGAYNEQFF	TGTGCCAGCAGCTTTACTAGCGGGGGGGCCTACAATGAGCAGTTCTTC
.	TRBV7-9	TRBJ2-5	few	CASSLVERRQETQYF	TGTGCCAGCAGCTTAGTTGAGAGAAGACAAGAGACCCAGTACTTC
TRBD2	TRBV9	TRBJ2-1	few	CASSPQTSGHYNEQFF	TGTGCCAGCAGCCCTCAGACTAGCGGTCATTACAATGAGCAGTTCTTC
TRBD1	TRBV15	TRBJ1-1	few	CATSRRGGWTEAFF	TGTGCCACCAGCAGAAGAGGGGGCTGGACTGAAGCTTTCTTT
.	TRBV4-2	TRBJ2-7	.	CASSQGAGTASYEQYF	TGTGCCAGCAGCCAAGGGGCAGGGACTGCCTCCTACGAGCAGTACTTC
.	TRBV28	TRBJ1-4	.	CATLWQGKLFF	TGTGCCACCCTTTGGCAGGGGAAACTGTTTTTT
TRBD2	TRBV20-1	TRBJ2-5	.	CSALRLAGVRGTQYF	TGCAGTGCTTTACGACTAGCGGGGGTCCGGGGGACCCAGTACTTC
TRBD1	TRBV7-6	TRBJ1-2	.	CASSSGAQGAYGYTF	TGTGCCAGCAGCTCTGGGGCGCAGGGGGCTTATGGCTACACCTTC
TRBD2	TRBV6-1	TRBJ2-5	few	CASKVAGVETQYF	TGTGCCAGCAAGGTCGCGGGAGTGGAGACCCAGTACTTC
.	TRBV7-8	TRBJ2-2	few	CASSPLGRGAKFGELFF	TGTGCCAGCAGCCCCCTCGGCAGGGGGGCGAAGTTCGGGGAGCTGTTTTTT
.	TRBV20-1	TRBJ2-1	few	CSARDTSPNYNEQFF	TGCAGTGCTAGAGATACTAGCCCGAACTACAATGAGCAGTTCTTC
TRBD2	TRBV6-2/TRBV6-3	TRBJ2-1	.	CASSYPSGGGAYNEQFF	TGTGCCAGCAGTTACCCGAGTGGCGGGGGGGCCTACAATGAGCAGTTCTTC
TRBD1	TRBV7-2	TRBJ2-5	few	CASSPDRGHGETQYF	TGTGCCAGCAGCCCTGACAGGGGTCATGGGGAGACCCAGTACTTC
TRBD1	TRBV6-5	TRBJ2-1	few	CASSYYTGTGGNEQFF	TGTGCCAGCAGTTACTACACCGGGACAGGGGGCAATGAGCAGTTCTTC
.	TRBV24-1	TRBJ2-2	.	CAIGSQMNTGELFF	TGTGCCATTGGGTCCCAGATGAACACCGGGGAGCTGTTTTTT
.	TRBV5-1	TRBJ2-7	many	CASSFQGTYEQYF	TGTGCCAGCAGTTTTCAGGGCACCTACGAGCAGTACTTC
TRBD2	TRBV6-2/TRBV6-3	TRBJ2-1	.	CASRRAGGGYNEQFF	TGTGCCAGCAGACGAGCGGGGGGAGGCTACAATGAGCAGTTCTTC
.	TRBV27	TRBJ1-2	.	CASSLSIVGGSDYGYTF	TGTGCCAGCAGTTTATCGATAGTGGGGGGTTCAGACTATGGCTACACCTTC
TRBD2	TRBV7-2	TRBJ2-3	few	CASSLGLAGGSMDTQYF	TGTGCCAGCAGCCTCGGACTAGCGGGGGGTTCAATGGATACGCAGTATTTT
.	TRBV4-2	TRBJ2-7	.	CASSQGYLEQYF	TGTGCCAGCAGCCAAGGTTACCTCGAGCAGTACTTC
.	TRBV6-5	TRBJ2-3	.	CASSSRPLGPRTDTQYF	TGTGCCAGCAGTTCCCGCCCCTTGGGGCCCCGCACAGATACGCAGTATTTT
.	TRBV29-1	TRBJ2-5	many	CSVAGRLRETQYF	TGCAGCGTTGCGGGACGGTTGCGAGAGACCCAGTACTTC
.	TRBV4-3	TRBJ2-1	few	CASSQDWGGAVEQFF	TGCGCCAGCAGCCAAGACTGGGGGGGGGCGGTTGAGCAGTTCTTC
.	TRBV27	TRBJ2-7	.	CASSLWDKGDYEQYF	TGTGCCAGCAGTTTATGGGACAAGGGCGACTACGAGCAGTACTTC
.	TRBV6-6	TRBJ2-3	few	CASSYSSLDTQYF	TGTGCCAGCAGTTACTCGAGCTTAGATACGCAGTATTTT
.	TRBV4-2	TRBJ2-5	few	CASSQDDVGRETQYF	TGTGCCAGCAGCCAAGATGACGTAGGGCGAGAGACCCAGTACTTC
TRBD2	TRBV4-2	TRBJ2-1	few	CASSQIEWAGVHNEQFF	TGTGCCAGCAGCCAAATAGAGTGGGCGGGAGTCCACAATGAGCAGTTCTTC
.	TRBV4-1	TRBJ1-1	.	CASSQDRLPMGEAFF	TGCGCCAGCAGCCAAGATCGGCTCCCGATGGGTGAAGCTTTCTTT
.	TRBV5-1	TRBJ2-3	few	CASSSLGGGLGTDTQYF	TGCGCCAGCAGCTCACTGGGTGGGGGGCTTGGAACAGATACGCAGTATTTT
TRBD1	TRBV6-1	TRBJ1-3	.	CASSRTGPSGNTIYF	TGTGCCAGCAGTCGGACAGGGCCCTCTGGAAACACCATATATTTT
TRBD2	TRBV29-1	TRBJ2-1	few	CSVEVLADSYNEQFF	TGCAGCGTTGAAGTACTAGCGGACTCCTACAATGAGCAGTTCTTC
TRBD1	TRBV5-1	TRBJ1-1	few	CASSFGTGSNTEAFF	TGCGCCAGCAGTTTCGGGACAGGTAGTAACACTGAAGCTTTCTTT
TRBD2	TRBV6-2/TRBV6-3	TRBJ2-4	.	CASTDGYLAEAKNIQYF	TGTGCCAGCACCGACGGATATCTAGCGGAAGCCAAAAACATTCAGTACTTC
.	TRBV15	TRBJ2-1	few	CATSRAEGGEQFF	TGTGCCACCAGCAGAGCGGAGGGGGGTGAGCAGTTCTTC
.	TRBV7-9	TRBJ2-1	.	CASSHHRRRDYEQFF	TGTGCCAGCAGCCACCACCGGAGGCGGGATTATGAGCAGTTCTTC
TRBD1	TRBV15	TRBJ2-1	.	CATRQGFINEQFF	TGTGCCACCAGACAGGGGTTCATTAATGAGCAGTTCTTC
TRBD1	TRBV6-1	TRBJ2-7	many	CASRTGTGSYEQYF	TGTGCCAGCAGAACCGGGACAGGCTCCTACGAGCAGTACTTC